This T cell receptor (beta chain) was profiled in a study of identical twins. TCRdb recomputed calls from the 5' RACE reads with MiXCR, one row per CDR3 protein. Of roughly 630,000 distinct CDR3 sequences listed, about 7.1% are singletons. The V end lost 0 bases, the J end lost 7 bases, and 13 bases lay between the germline ends. The CDR3 runs 14 residues. From germline, CDR1 is SGHRS and CDR2 YFSETQ. Separately, the same data were catalogued under a study of yellow fever vaccine responses in identical twins.

The rearrangement links TRBV5-1 to TRBJ1-1; D call uncertain. This sequence originates from a woman aged 18-29 years in good health. Sequencing used PBMCs. CDR3 nucleotide sequence: TGCGCCAGCAGCTTGGATGGGCTTAAGGGTGAAGCTTTCTTT. This codes for CASSLDGLKGEAFF.